This is a list of T cell receptor beta chains from one sample in a study of shared clonotypes between healthy human individuals. The protocol was immunoSEQ multiplex PCR, while the TCRdb copy is restricted to in-frame clones and leaves out a portion. The table has approximately 350,000 clones, 95% to 97% seen once. Sequenced input: memory CD8+ T cells sorted from blood. Receptors were obtained from a man in his thirties or forties in good health. Each CDR3 is given with its conserved first and last residue. D genes are given only for firm matches. Clone size is shown for a subset of rows, as once, few, many or a class of expanded clone.

j_gene: TRBJ2-3
v_gene: TRBV6-1
abundance: -
d_gene: TRBD1
CDR3aa: CASSEAARGRDTQYF
CDR3nt: TGTGCCAGCAGTGAAGCTGCCAGGGGGAGAGATACGCAGTATTTT

j_gene: TRBJ2-7
v_gene: TRBV7-9
abundance: -
d_gene: -
CDR3aa: CASSLVSWYEQYF
CDR3nt: TGTGCCAGCAGCTTAGTATCCTGGTACGAGCAGTACTTC

j_gene: TRBJ2-1
v_gene: TRBV29-1
abundance: -
d_gene: -
CDR3aa: CSVRVMEQFF
CDR3nt: TGCAGCGTTCGAGTCATGGAGCAGTTCTTC

j_gene: TRBJ2-3
v_gene: TRBV7-2
abundance: -
d_gene: -
CDR3aa: CASSPRPRTDTQYF
CDR3nt: TGTGCCAGCAGCCCACGGCCCCGGACAGATACGCAGTATTTT

j_gene: TRBJ2-3
v_gene: TRBV5-1
abundance: -
d_gene: -
CDR3aa: CASPHRADTQYF
CDR3nt: TGCGCCAGCCCGCACAGGGCAGATACGCAGTATTTT

j_gene: TRBJ2-7
v_gene: TRBV7-9
abundance: -
d_gene: -
CDR3aa: CASGPRGTYEQYF
CDR3nt: TGTGCCAGCGGACCAAGAGGGACCTACGAGCAGTACTTC

j_gene: TRBJ2-7
v_gene: TRBV5-6
abundance: -
d_gene: -
CDR3aa: CASSLVMGAVEQYF
CDR3nt: TGTGCCAGCAGCTTAGTAATGGGGGCGGTTGAGCAGTACTTC

j_gene: TRBJ2-7
v_gene: TRBV5-6
abundance: -
d_gene: TRBD1
CDR3aa: CASSSGDRAGEQYF
CDR3nt: TGTGCCAGCAGCTCAGGGGACAGGGCGGGCGAGCAGTACTTC

j_gene: TRBJ2-2
v_gene: TRBV7-9
abundance: -
d_gene: -
CDR3aa: CASSSGEPGTGELFF
CDR3nt: TGTGCCAGCAGTTCCGGGGAGCCGGGCACCGGGGAGCTGTTTTTT

j_gene: TRBJ2-3
v_gene: TRBV10-3
abundance: -
d_gene: TRBD2
CDR3aa: CATTRTSGRGGDTQYF
CDR3nt: TGTGCCACCACCAGGACTAGCGGGAGAGGGGGAGATACGCAGTATTTT

j_gene: TRBJ1-3
v_gene: TRBV19
abundance: -
d_gene: -
CDR3aa: CATTGHRF
CDR3nt: TGTGCCACGACGGGACACCGATTT

j_gene: TRBJ2-3
v_gene: TRBV10-3
abundance: -
d_gene: TRBD2
CDR3aa: CAISETVAGGRFGDTQYF
CDR3nt: TGTGCCATCAGTGAGACGGTAGCGGGAGGGCGATTCGGAGATACGCAGTATTTT

j_gene: TRBJ2-5
v_gene: TRBV2
abundance: -
d_gene: TRBD2
CDR3aa: CASIPRGGVVSVTLETQYF
CDR3nt: TGTGCCAGCATTCCGAGGGGAGGGGTTGTAAGTGTTACCCTTGAGACCCAGTACTTC

j_gene: TRBJ2-7
v_gene: TRBV5-1
abundance: -
d_gene: -
CDR3aa: CASSWTGHSYEQYF
CDR3nt: TGCGCCAGCAGCTGGACGGGACACTCCTACGAGCAGTACTTC

j_gene: TRBJ2-5
v_gene: TRBV9
abundance: -
d_gene: TRBD2
CDR3aa: CASSVPSGIGMETQYF
CDR3nt: TGTGCCAGCAGCGTACCTAGCGGGATAGGGATGGAGACCCAGTACTTC

j_gene: TRBJ1-4
v_gene: TRBV6-5
abundance: -
d_gene: TRBD1
CDR3aa: CASRSRDRYEKLFF
CDR3nt: TGTGCCAGCAGAAGCCGGGACAGATATGAAAAACTGTTTTTT

j_gene: TRBJ2-3
v_gene: TRBV11-2
abundance: -
d_gene: TRBD2
CDR3aa: CASSPSGPSTDTQYF
CDR3nt: TGTGCCAGCAGCCCTAGCGGACCCAGCACAGATACGCAGTATTTT

j_gene: TRBJ2-7
v_gene: TRBV2
abundance: -
d_gene: -
CDR3aa: CASKRERAPRIFYEQYF
CDR3nt: TGTGCCAGCAAACGGGAGAGAGCCCCTAGGATTTTCTACGAGCAGTACTTC

j_gene: TRBJ1-1
v_gene: TRBV4-1
abundance: -
d_gene: -
CDR3aa: CASSLQKGELNTEAFF
CDR3nt: TGCGCCAGCAGCCTTCAGAAAGGGGAGTTGAACACTGAAGCTTTCTTT

j_gene: TRBJ2-3
v_gene: TRBV7-2
abundance: once
d_gene: -
CDR3aa: CASSLPLGRADTQYF
CDR3nt: TGTGCCAGCAGCCTACCTCTTGGTAGGGCAGATACGCAGTATTTT

j_gene: TRBJ2-1
v_gene: TRBV28
abundance: -
d_gene: TRBD2
CDR3aa: CASSLGGRAYNEQFF
CDR3nt: TGTGCCAGCAGTTTGGGTGGGAGGGCCTACAATGAGCAGTTCTTC

j_gene: TRBJ1-3
v_gene: TRBV11-2
abundance: once
d_gene: -
CDR3aa: CASSLVAGNTIYF
CDR3nt: TGTGCCAGCAGCTTAGTAGCAGGAAACACCATATATTTT

j_gene: TRBJ2-7
v_gene: TRBV7-2
abundance: -
d_gene: TRBD2
CDR3aa: CASSLGGLAGPWYF
CDR3nt: TGTGCCAGCAGCTTAGGGGGACTAGCGGGCCCCTGGTACTTC

j_gene: TRBJ1-6
v_gene: TRBV11-2
abundance: -
d_gene: -
CDR3aa: CASSLAISGSSYNSPLHF
CDR3nt: TGTGCCAGCAGCTTAGCCATCAGTGGGAGCTCCTATAATTCACCCCTCCACTTT

j_gene: TRBJ2-7
v_gene: TRBV19
abundance: -
d_gene: TRBD2
CDR3aa: CASSISGRSEQYF
CDR3nt: TGTGCCAGTAGTATTAGCGGGAGAAGCGAGCAGTACTTC

j_gene: TRBJ1-1
v_gene: TRBV28
abundance: -
d_gene: TRBD1
CDR3aa: CASKETGVTEAFF
CDR3nt: TGTGCCAGCAAAGAAACAGGGGTCACTGAAGCTTTCTTT

j_gene: TRBJ1-2
v_gene: TRBV29-1
abundance: -
d_gene: TRBD1
CDR3aa: CSVEDSNDREFGGYTF
CDR3nt: TGCAGCGTTGAAGATTCCAACGACAGGGAATTTGGAGGCTACACCTTC

j_gene: TRBJ2-3
v_gene: TRBV4-2
abundance: once
d_gene: TRBD2
CDR3aa: CASSQEGLADTQYF
CDR3nt: TGTGCCAGCAGCCAAGAGGGACTAGCAGATACGCAGTATTTT

j_gene: TRBJ1-2
v_gene: TRBV6-1
abundance: -
d_gene: TRBD1
CDR3aa: CASRNRGYGYTF
CDR3nt: TGTGCCAGCAGAAACAGGGGATATGGCTACACCTTC

j_gene: TRBJ2-1
v_gene: TRBV29-1
abundance: -
d_gene: TRBD1
CDR3aa: CSVDRGQGFNEQFF
CDR3nt: TGCAGCGTTGACCGGGGACAGGGATTCAATGAGCAGTTCTTC

j_gene: TRBJ1-5
v_gene: TRBV7-6
abundance: -
d_gene: -
CDR3aa: CASGTGTLSNQPQHF
CDR3nt: TGTGCCAGCGGCACCGGGACACTTAGCAATCAGCCCCAGCATTTT

j_gene: TRBJ2-1
v_gene: TRBV18
abundance: -
d_gene: -
CDR3aa: CASSPPVFGPGEQFF
CDR3nt: TGTGCCAGCTCACCACCGGTCTTTGGGCCCGGTGAGCAGTTCTTC

j_gene: TRBJ2-3
v_gene: TRBV10-1
abundance: -
d_gene: -
CDR3aa: CASSRARGTDTQYF
CDR3nt: TGCGCCAGCAGCCGGGCTAGGGGCACAGATACGCAGTATTTT

j_gene: TRBJ1-4
v_gene: TRBV6-5
abundance: -
d_gene: TRBD1
CDR3aa: CASSHPGQDEKLFF
CDR3nt: TGTGCCAGCAGTCATCCGGGACAGGATGAAAAACTGTTTTTT

j_gene: TRBJ2-3
v_gene: TRBV7-3
abundance: -
d_gene: -
CDR3aa: CASSPRGWDTQYF
CDR3nt: TGTGCCAGCAGCCCCCGGGGGTGGGATACGCAGTATTTT

j_gene: TRBJ2-2
v_gene: TRBV7-3
abundance: -
d_gene: -
CDR3aa: CASSPPRTGELFF
CDR3nt: TGTGCCAGCAGCCCCCCCCGGACCGGGGAGCTGTTTTTT

j_gene: TRBJ1-1
v_gene: TRBV7-3
abundance: -
d_gene: TRBD1
CDR3aa: CASSSYRLGGMNTEAFF
CDR3nt: TGTGCCAGCAGCTCGTACAGGTTAGGGGGCATGAACACTGAAGCTTTCTTT

j_gene: TRBJ2-3
v_gene: TRBV7-9
abundance: -
d_gene: -
CDR3aa: CASSLGEQSSTDTQYF
CDR3nt: TGTGCCAGCAGCTTAGGGGAGCAGTCTAGCACAGATACGCAGTATTTT

j_gene: TRBJ1-6
v_gene: TRBV5-1
abundance: -
d_gene: -
CDR3aa: CASSLEATYNSPLHF
CDR3nt: TGCGCCAGCAGCTTGGAGGCCACCTATAATTCACCCCTCCACTTT

j_gene: TRBJ2-7
v_gene: TRBV6-5
abundance: -
d_gene: TRBD2
CDR3aa: CASNRLAGAYEQYF
CDR3nt: TGTGCCAGCAACCGACTAGCGGGGGCCTACGAGCAGTACTTC

j_gene: TRBJ2-7
v_gene: TRBV28
abundance: -
d_gene: TRBD1
CDR3aa: CASSSQGGEQYF
CDR3nt: TGTGCCAGCAGTTCACAGGGGGGCGAGCAGTACTTC

j_gene: TRBJ2-7
v_gene: TRBV6-5
abundance: -
d_gene: -
CDR3aa: CASSYSGISYEQYF
CDR3nt: TGTGCCAGCAGTTACTCTGGGATCTCCTACGAGCAGTACTTC

j_gene: TRBJ2-1
v_gene: TRBV28
abundance: once
d_gene: TRBD2
CDR3aa: CASSAIAGDSSYNEQFF
CDR3nt: TGTGCCAGCAGTGCTATAGCGGGAGACTCCTCCTACAATGAGCAGTTCTTC

j_gene: TRBJ2-4
v_gene: TRBV28
abundance: -
d_gene: TRBD2
CDR3aa: CASSLFVLAGGKNIQYF
CDR3nt: TGTGCCAGCAGTTTATTTGTCCTAGCGGGGGGCAAAAACATTCAGTACTTC

j_gene: TRBJ1-2
v_gene: TRBV28
abundance: -
d_gene: TRBD1
CDR3aa: CASSWGQGSYGYTF
CDR3nt: TGTGCCAGCAGTTGGGGACAGGGCTCCTATGGCTACACCTTC

j_gene: TRBJ1-1
v_gene: TRBV10-3
abundance: once
d_gene: -
CDR3aa: CAIRETETEAFF
CDR3nt: TGTGCCATCAGGGAAACAGAGACTGAAGCTTTCTTT

j_gene: TRBJ2-1
v_gene: TRBV30
abundance: -
d_gene: -
CDR3aa: CAWAGAGYNEQFF
CDR3nt: TGTGCCTGGGCTGGGGCTGGGTACAATGAGCAGTTCTTC

j_gene: TRBJ1-4
v_gene: TRBV10-2
abundance: -
d_gene: -
CDR3aa: CASRLATNEKLFF
CDR3nt: TGCGCCAGCCGATTGGCAACTAATGAAAAACTGTTTTTT

j_gene: TRBJ1-2
v_gene: TRBV27
abundance: -
d_gene: -
CDR3aa: CATGTTRTNYGYTF
CDR3nt: TGTGCCACCGGGACAACTCGAACTAACTATGGCTACACCTTC

j_gene: TRBJ2-2
v_gene: TRBV5-8
abundance: -
d_gene: -
CDR3aa: CASSPRPLGNTGELFF
CDR3nt: TGTGCCAGCAGCCCCCGACCCTTGGGGAACACCGGGGAGCTGTTTTTT

j_gene: TRBJ2-7
v_gene: TRBV30
abundance: -
d_gene: -
CDR3aa: CAWSAGVVISEQYF
CDR3nt: TGTGCCTGGAGTGCGGGGGTAGTAATAAGCGAGCAGTACTTC

j_gene: TRBJ2-3
v_gene: TRBV27
abundance: once
d_gene: TRBD2
CDR3aa: CASSLASMAGGPQDTQYF
CDR3nt: TGTGCCAGCAGTTTAGCGTCCATGGCGGGAGGGCCCCAAGATACGCAGTATTTT